These 9 T cell receptor beta chains were all obtained from the same sample, sequenced in a study of T-cell reconstitution after alpha-beta-depleted transplantation in children. A TCRbeta library incorporating unique molecular identifiers was prepared. TCRdb called the PCR reads again in MiXCR, with one record for every CDR3 protein. The profile shows about 640,000 distinct CDR3 sequences, 13% of them singletons. This sample comprised PBMCs, mostly from graft donor cells, obtained 360 days after TCRalphabeta/CD19-depleted stem cell transplant. Every receptor here comes from a male patient younger than 18 who had a stem cell transplant for acute myeloid leukemia, so the T cells may come from the graft donor.

The chain joins TRBV11-2 to TRBJ2-7; 11 nucleotides agree with TRBD1. Germline-derived CDR1 and CDR2 are SGHAT and FQNNGV. V shed 5 bases, J shed 4 bases, and the junction held 10 bases outside the gene matches. The CDR3 has 16 amino acids. CDR3 amino acids: CASSLDSGTGGYEQYF. The CDR3 DNA is TGTGCCAGCAGCCTGGATTCCGGGACAGGGGGATACGAGCAGTACTTC. The entire variable domain, with the rest obtained from reference TRBV11-2 and TRBJ2-7, is as follows: EAGVAQSPRYKIIEKRQSVAFWCNPISGHATLYWYQQILGQGPKLLIQFQNNGVVDDSQLPKDRFSAERLKGVDSTLKIQPAKLEDSAVYLCASSLDSGTGGYEQYFGPGTRLTVT.

This clonotype was observed a few times. V usage is TRBV20-1 and J usage is TRBJ2-3; TRBD1 agrees at 7 bases. V gave up 6 bases and J gave up 2 bases; unmatched junction bases: 5. Germline values: CDR1 DFQATT, CDR2 SNEGSKA (reference sequence). The CDR3 is 13 amino acids. Here the CDR3 reads CSAPTGNTDTQYF. CDR3 nucleotides: TGCAGTGCCCCGACAGGGAACACAGATACGCAGTATTTT.

This clonotype has a handful of counts. The V call is TRBV11-2, the J call TRBJ2-1; D assignment may be TRBD1 or TRBD2 (5 bases each). Germline CDR1 SGHAT, CDR2 FQNNGV. V shed 5 bases and J shed 0 bases, with 8 bases lying between them. CDR3 length equals 14 residues. Written as DNA, the CDR3 is TGTGCCAGCAGCATGGGGGACTCCTACAATGAGCAGTTCTTC. This encodes CASSMGDSYNEQFF.

The CDR3 region has the DNA TGCAGTGCTAGCCGGGAGGCCCACCAAGAGACCCAGTACTTC. This encodes CSASREAHQETQYF. This chain connects TRBV20-1 to TRBJ2-5, with 7 bases aligning to TRBD2. The CDR3 covers 14 residues. The V gene end was trimmed by 3 bases and the J gene end by 0 bases; junction bases not matched to a gene: 4. Germline values: CDR1 DFQATT, CDR2 SNEGSKA (reference sequence).

The chain couples TRBV6-1 to TRBJ1-2; D may be TRBD1 (5 bases). The V gene's germline CDR1 is MNHNS and CDR2 SASEGT. The CDR3 is made up of 13 amino acids. V was cut by 4 bases and J by 2 bases, with 8 bases left in between. The CDR3, as DNA: TGTGCCAGCAGTGCCCCAGGGAACTATGGCTACACCTTC. Its protein is CASSAPGNYGYTF.

This clonotype was picked up a small number of times. V usage is TRBV12-3 or TRBV12-4 and J usage is TRBJ2-2; D remains unclear. CDR3 length: 16 residues. Trimming left V 5 bases short and J 0 bases short, with 13 bases between. Here the CDR3 reads CASSPPWSANTGELFF. In DNA, the CDR3 is TGTGCCAGCAGTCCCCCGTGGAGCGCGAACACCGGGGAGCTGTTTTTT.

The V and J genes are TRBV6-5 and TRBJ2-5, with 10 bases identical to TRBD2. The junction had 13 bases not matched to a gene; V was cut back by 6 bases and J by 3 bases. The CDR3 has 17 amino acids. The germline V gene encodes CDR1 MNHEY and CDR2 SVGAGI. DNA for the CDR3: TGTGCCAGCAGGCCCCTAGGACTAGCGGATATTAAAGAGACCCAGTACTTC. Amino acids: CASRPLGLADIKETQYF.

This chain links TRBV6-5 with TRBJ2-2; 14 bases agree with TRBD2. The CDR3 loop spans 18 amino acids. Germline V lookup: CDR1 MNHEY, CDR2 SVGAGI. J was trimmed by 4 bases and V by 2 bases; bases with no gene match: 6. CDR3 DNA sequence: TGTGCCAGCAGTTACGCACGACTAGCGGGAGGGGTCACCGGGGAGCTGTTTTTT. As protein: CASSYARLAGGVTGELFF.

V gene TRBV15 combines with J gene TRBJ2-1; D possibly corresponds to TRBD2 (5 bases). The ends were cut back, 1 base at V and 5 bases at J, with 6 bases in the middle. Germline V lookup: CDR1 LNHNV, CDR2 YYDKDF (reference sequence). This CDR3 is built from 13 residues. CDR3 in amino acids: CATSRGGNNEQFF. DNA for the CDR3: TGTGCCACCAGCAGAGGAGGGAACAATGAGCAGTTCTTC.